This T cell receptor (beta chain) appears in the sequencing data of a study of shared clonotypes between healthy human individuals. Naive CD8 isolation took CD45RO-negative cells positively selected for CCR7 and excluded terminally differentiated effector memory CD45RA+ cells. Study outcomes and limitations: Generation of non-shared clonotypes was less probable than generation of clonotypes shared by all four donors.

About this clone: Its antigen is not known.

Sequenced by immunoSEQ multiplex PCR; TCRdb stores in-frame clones only, minus some. The table includes millions of clones, about 95% detected once. This receptor was identified in a man aged 18 to 29 in good health. The sequencing sample was made of naive CD8+ T cells sorted from blood.

The CDR3 DNA sequence: TGTGCCAGCAGCTTAGGTGGGCTCGGCGATGGCTACACCTTC. As protein: CASSLGGLGDGYTF. The chain carries TRBV7-9 and TRBJ1-2; D gene uncertain. V lost 1 base, J lost 6 bases, and 12 bases lay in between. Looked up from germline, CDR1 is SEHNR and CDR2 is FQNEAQ (reference sequence). The CDR3 is 14 amino acids.